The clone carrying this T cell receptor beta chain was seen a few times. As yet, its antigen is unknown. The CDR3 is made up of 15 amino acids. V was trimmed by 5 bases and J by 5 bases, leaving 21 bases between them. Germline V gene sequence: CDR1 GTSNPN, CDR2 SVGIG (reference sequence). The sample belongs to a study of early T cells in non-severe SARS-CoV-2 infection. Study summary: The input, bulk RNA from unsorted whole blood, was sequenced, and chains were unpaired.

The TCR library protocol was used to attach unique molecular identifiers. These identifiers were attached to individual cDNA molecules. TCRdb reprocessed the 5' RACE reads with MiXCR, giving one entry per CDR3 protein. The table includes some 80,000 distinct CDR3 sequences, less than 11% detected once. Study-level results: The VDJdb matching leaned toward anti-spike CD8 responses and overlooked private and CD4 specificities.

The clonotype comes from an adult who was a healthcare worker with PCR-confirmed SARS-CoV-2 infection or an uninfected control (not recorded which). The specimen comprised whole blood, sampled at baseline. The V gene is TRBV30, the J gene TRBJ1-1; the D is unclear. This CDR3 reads CAWLMGRLSGTEAFF. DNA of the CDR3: TGTGCCTGGTTGATGGGTAGACTATCGGGGACTGAAGCTTTCTTT.